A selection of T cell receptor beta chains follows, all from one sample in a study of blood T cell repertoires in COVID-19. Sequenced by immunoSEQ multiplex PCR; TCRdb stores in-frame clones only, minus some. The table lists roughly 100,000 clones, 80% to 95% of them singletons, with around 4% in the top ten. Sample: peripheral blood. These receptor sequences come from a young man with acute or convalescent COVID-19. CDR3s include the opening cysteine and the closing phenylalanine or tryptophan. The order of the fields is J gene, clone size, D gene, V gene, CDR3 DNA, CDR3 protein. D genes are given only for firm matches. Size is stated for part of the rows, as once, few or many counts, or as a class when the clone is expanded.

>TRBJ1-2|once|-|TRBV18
TGTGCCAGCTCACCAGGGAACAGGGCCTTTTATGGCTACACCTTC
CASSPGNRAFYGYTF
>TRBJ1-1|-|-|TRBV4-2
TGTGCCAGCAGCCCCAACATGGGGGGAAGCGCTGAAGCTTTCTTT
CASSPNMGGSAEAFF
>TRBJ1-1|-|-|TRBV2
TGTGCCAGCTGTCCATGGGAGACAACTGAAGCTTTCTTT
CASCPWETTEAFF
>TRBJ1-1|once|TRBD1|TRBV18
TGTGCCAGCTCCCAGCTAGACAGGGTAACTGAAGCTTTCTTT
CASSQLDRVTEAFF
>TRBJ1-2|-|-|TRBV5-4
TGTGCCAGCAGCTTGGTTTTGGGGGGTCTTGACTATGGCTACACCTTC
CASSLVLGGLDYGYTF
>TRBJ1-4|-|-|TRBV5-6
TGTGCCAGCAGCTTGAGCAGGGTGGATGAAAAACTGTTTTTT
CASSLSRVDEKLFF
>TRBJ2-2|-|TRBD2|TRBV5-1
TGCGCCAGCAGCTTGAAGCCTAGCGGGGGGCAGGTGGCCGGGGAGCTGTTTTTT
CASSLKPSGGQVAGELFF
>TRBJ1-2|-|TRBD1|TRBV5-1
TGCGCCAGCAGCTTGACAGGGGACTATGGCTACACCTTC
CASSLTGDYGYTF
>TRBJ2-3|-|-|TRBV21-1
TGTGCCAGCAGCAAAGAAGGGGGGGGCACAGATACGCAGTATTTT
CASSKEGGGTDTQYF
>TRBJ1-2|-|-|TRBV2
TGTGCCAGCAGTGTTAACAGAGATAATTATGGCTACACCTTC
CASSVNRDNYGYTF
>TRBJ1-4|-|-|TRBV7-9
TGTGCCAGCAGCTTAGCGACCAACAGGGAGTATGGAAAACTGTTTTTT
CASSLATNREYGKLFF
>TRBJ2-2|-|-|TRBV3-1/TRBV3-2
TGTGCCAGCAGCAGGGGTTCCGGGGAGCTGTTTTTT
CASSRGSGELFF
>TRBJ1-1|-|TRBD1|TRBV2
TGTGCCAGCAGTGACGACAGGGGGTCGGCTTTCTTT
CASSDDRGSAFF
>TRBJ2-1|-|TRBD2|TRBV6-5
TGTGCCAGCACCCGGCTAGCGGGGACTTACAATGAGCAGTTCTTC
CASTRLAGTYNEQFF
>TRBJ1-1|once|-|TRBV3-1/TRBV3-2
TGTGCCAGCAGCCAAGGAGGTGGCACTGAAGCTTTCTTT
CASSQGGGTEAFF
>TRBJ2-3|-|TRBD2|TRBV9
TGTGCCAGCAGCGCCTCCCGCACTCACCTTACTAGCGGGGGAACAGATACGCAGTATTTT
CASSASRTHLTSGGTDTQYF
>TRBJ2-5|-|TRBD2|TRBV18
TGTGCCAGCTCACCATCCGGACTAGCGGGACTCCGGGACCAAGAGACCCAGTACTTC
CASSPSGLAGLRDQETQYF
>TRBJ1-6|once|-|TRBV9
TGTGCCAGCACACAGGAATGGAATTCACCCCTCCACTTT
CASTQEWNSPLHF
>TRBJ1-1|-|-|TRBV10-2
TGCGCCAGCAGTGAGGACATAGGGAACACTGAAGCTTTCTTT
CASSEDIGNTEAFF
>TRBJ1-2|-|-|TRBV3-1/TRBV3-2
TGTGCCAGCAGCCAAGAAGTCCCAGGATCCATCAACCCCTATGGCTACACCTTC
CASSQEVPGSINPYGYTF
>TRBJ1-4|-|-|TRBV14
TGTGCCAGCAGCCAAGATTCCCGGGGACTGTTTTTT
CASSQDSRGLFF
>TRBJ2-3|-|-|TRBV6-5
TGTGCCAGCAGGCAACCCGGGTTCGGAGATACGCAGTATTTT
CASRQPGFGDTQYF
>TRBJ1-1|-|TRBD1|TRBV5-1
TGCGCCAGCAGAGACACAGGGGACACTGAAGCTTTCTTT
CASRDTGDTEAFF
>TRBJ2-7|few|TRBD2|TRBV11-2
TGTGCCAGCAGCTTATTCTCTAGCGGGAGCGGGAGATCCTACGAGCAGTACTTC
CASSLFSSGSGRSYEQYF
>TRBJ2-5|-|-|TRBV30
TGTGCCTGGAGTGCAGTAGAGACCCAGTACTTC
CAWSAVETQYF
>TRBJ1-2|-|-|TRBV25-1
TGTGCCAGCAGTGATAAGGGGACATGGACCTATGGCTACACCTTC
CASSDKGTWTYGYTF
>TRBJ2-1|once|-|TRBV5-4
TGTGCCAGCAGAGGCCTAGGACAACGGCCTGAGCAGTTCTTC
CASRGLGQRPEQFF
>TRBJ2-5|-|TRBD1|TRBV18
TGTGCCAGCTCACCCGGACAGGGACAAGAGACCCAGTACTTC
CASSPGQGQETQYF
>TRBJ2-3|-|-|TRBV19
TGTGCCAGTAGTCTCGTTAGGCTAGGGGGCACAGATACGCAGTATTTT
CASSLVRLGGTDTQYF
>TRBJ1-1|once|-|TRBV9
TGTGCCAGCAGCGTAAACGACAGTCCTCTTGGGACTGAAGCTTTCTTT
CASSVNDSPLGTEAFF
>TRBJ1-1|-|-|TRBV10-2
TGCGCCAGCAGTGATGTCTCTCCGGAGGAAGCTTTCTTT
CASSDVSPEEAFF